This T cell receptor beta chain was found in a study of T cell changes during pregnancy in multiple sclerosis. Germline CDR1 is MGHDK and CDR2 is SYGVNS. V was clipped by 1 base and J by 8 bases; unmatched bases: 10. This CDR3 is built from 15 residues. The table came from immunoSEQ multiplex PCR; TCRdb's copy has only in-frame clones and leaves some out. The repertoire consists of about 38,000 clones, with 94% occurring once and the leading ten covering approximately 0.42%. The V gene is TRBV25-1, the J gene TRBJ1-1; 7 bases align to TRBD1. The source was CD4+ T cells from peripheral blood mononuclear cells, collected in the second trimester of pregnancy. The TCR sequence derives from a female donor with multiple sclerosis, enrolled in a pregnancy study. In nucleotides, the CDR3 is TGTGCCAGCAGTGAATCCCGTACGACAGGGACAGAAGCTTTCTTT. Protein sequence: CASSESRTTGTEAFF.